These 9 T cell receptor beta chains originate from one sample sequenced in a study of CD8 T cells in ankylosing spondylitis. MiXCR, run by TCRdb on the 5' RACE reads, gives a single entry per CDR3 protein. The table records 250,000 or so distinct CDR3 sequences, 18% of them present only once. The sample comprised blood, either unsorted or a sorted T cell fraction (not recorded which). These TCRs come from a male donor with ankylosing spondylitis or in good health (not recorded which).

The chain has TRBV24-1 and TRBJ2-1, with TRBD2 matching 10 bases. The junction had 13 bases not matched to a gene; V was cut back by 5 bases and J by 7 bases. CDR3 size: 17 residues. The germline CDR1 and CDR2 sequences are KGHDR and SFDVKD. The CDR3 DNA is TGTGCCACCAGTGGTCCAGCGGGAGGGCCTTTCACGAATGAGCAGTTCTTC. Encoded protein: CATSGPAGGPFTNEQFF.

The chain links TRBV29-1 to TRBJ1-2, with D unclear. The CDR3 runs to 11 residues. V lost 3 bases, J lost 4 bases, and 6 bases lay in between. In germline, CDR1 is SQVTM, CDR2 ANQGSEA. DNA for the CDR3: TGCAGCGTTGAGGGTCCCTATGGCTACACCTTC. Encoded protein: CSVEGPYGYTF.

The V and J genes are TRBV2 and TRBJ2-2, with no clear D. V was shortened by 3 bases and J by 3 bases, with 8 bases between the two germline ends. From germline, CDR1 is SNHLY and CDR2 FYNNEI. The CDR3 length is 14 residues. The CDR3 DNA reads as TGTGCCAGCAGTGACGGGCTAGACACCGGGGAGCTGTTTTTT. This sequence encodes CASSDGLDTGELFF.

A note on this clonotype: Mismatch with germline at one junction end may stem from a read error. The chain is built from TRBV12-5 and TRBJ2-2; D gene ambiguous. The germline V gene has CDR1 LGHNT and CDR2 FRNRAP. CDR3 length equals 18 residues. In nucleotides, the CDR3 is TGTGCTAGTGGTCTGGTAGTCAGGACCACGTCAGTGCCCGGGGAGCTGTTTTTT. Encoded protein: CASGLVVRTTSVPGELFF. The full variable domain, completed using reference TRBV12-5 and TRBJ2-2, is DARVTQTPRHKVTEMGQEVTMRCQPILGHNTVFWYRQTMMQGLELLAYFRNRAPLDDSGMPKDRFSAEMPDATLATLKIQPSEPRDSAVYFCASGLVVRTTSVPGELFFGEGSRLTVL.

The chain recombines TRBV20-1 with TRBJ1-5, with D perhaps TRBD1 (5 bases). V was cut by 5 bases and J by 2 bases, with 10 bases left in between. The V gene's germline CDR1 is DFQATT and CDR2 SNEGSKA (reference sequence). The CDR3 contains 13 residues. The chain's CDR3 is CSASLGGNQPQHF. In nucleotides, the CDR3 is TGCAGTGCTTCCTTAGGGGGCAATCAGCCCCAGCATTTT.

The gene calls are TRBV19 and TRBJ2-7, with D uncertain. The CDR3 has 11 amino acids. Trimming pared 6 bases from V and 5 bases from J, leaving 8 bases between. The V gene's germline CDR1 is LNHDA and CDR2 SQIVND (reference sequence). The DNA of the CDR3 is TGTGCCAGTAGAACCTCGGACGAGCAGTACTTC. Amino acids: CASRTSDEQYF.

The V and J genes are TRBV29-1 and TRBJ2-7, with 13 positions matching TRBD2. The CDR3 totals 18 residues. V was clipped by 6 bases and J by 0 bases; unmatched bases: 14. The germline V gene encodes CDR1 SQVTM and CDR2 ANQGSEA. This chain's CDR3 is CSVYWTSGREYDSYEQYF. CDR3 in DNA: TGCAGCGTCTACTGGACTAGCGGGAGAGAGTATGACTCCTACGAGCAGTACTTC.

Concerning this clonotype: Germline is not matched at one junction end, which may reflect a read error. DNA of the CDR3: TGTGCCAGCGGTTTCCGGGGCCGGACAATGAACACCGGGGAGCTGTTTTTT. It specifies CASGFRGRTMNTGELFF. The chain joins TRBV12-3 or TRBV12-4 to TRBJ2-2; D tentatively reads TRBD1 or TRBD2 (5 bases each). The CDR3 is 17 residues long.

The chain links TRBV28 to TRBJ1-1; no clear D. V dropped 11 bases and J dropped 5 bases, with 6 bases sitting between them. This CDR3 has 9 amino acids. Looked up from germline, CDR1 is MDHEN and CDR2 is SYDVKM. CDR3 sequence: CAEETEAFF. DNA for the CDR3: TGTGCCGAGGAAACTGAAGCTTTCTTT.